The T cell receptor beta chain described here comes from a study of T cell responses to AZD1222 COVID-19 vaccine. With 0 bases clipped from V and 8 bases from J, the junction kept 5 bases outside the gene matches. Germline V gene sequence: CDR1 SNHLY, CDR2 FYNNEI. The CDR3 spans 14 residues. The method was immunoSEQ multiplex PCR; TCRdb's version includes in-frame clones alone and lacks a portion of them. The sample includes under 200,000 clones, roughly nine tenths of them seen just once. This clone was counted only a few times. The sequence derives from an adult in good health. The chain carries TRBV2 and TRBJ1-2, with TRBD1 identical over 8 bases. Sequenced here: peripheral blood, sampled on day 0 of AZD1222 vaccination. The CDR3 loop reads CASSEADRVKGYTF. The CDR3, as DNA: TGTGCCAGCAGTGAAGCGGACAGGGTAAAAGGCTACACCTTC.